The clone carrying this TCR beta chain has just a few counts. Antigen specificity is unknown. This entry comes from a study of glioma-infiltrating T cells. The wider study: Before surgery, glioma patients received dexamethasone for at most six days.

Broader study findings: Tissue and blood shared very few CDR3 sequences. Shared blood CDR3 signature motifs marked patients with low tissue-blood divergence.

The iRepertoire nested amplicon-rescue multiplex PCR amplified TCR alpha and beta CDR3s from RNA. MiXCR was run by TCRdb on the multiplex PCR reads, yielding one entry per CDR3 protein. The sample includes around 390,000 distinct CDR3 sequences, roughly two fifths of them seen just once. This sequence originates from a human donor with low-grade glioma or glioblastoma, undergoing nonglioma brain surgery, or in good health (not recorded which). Sequencing input: glioma tissue, nonneoplastic brain tissue, or PBMCs (not recorded which).

The CDR3 reads CASTLDRNYGYTF. The CDR3 DNA is TGTGCCAGCACCCTGGACAGGAACTATGGCTACACCTTC. The rearrangement joins TRBV28 to TRBJ1-2; 7 bases align to TRBD1. CDR3 length: 13 residues. Germline trimming cut 7 bases from V and 2 bases from J; bases unmatched to any gene: 4. Germline V gene data show CDR1 as MDHEN and CDR2 as SYDVKM.